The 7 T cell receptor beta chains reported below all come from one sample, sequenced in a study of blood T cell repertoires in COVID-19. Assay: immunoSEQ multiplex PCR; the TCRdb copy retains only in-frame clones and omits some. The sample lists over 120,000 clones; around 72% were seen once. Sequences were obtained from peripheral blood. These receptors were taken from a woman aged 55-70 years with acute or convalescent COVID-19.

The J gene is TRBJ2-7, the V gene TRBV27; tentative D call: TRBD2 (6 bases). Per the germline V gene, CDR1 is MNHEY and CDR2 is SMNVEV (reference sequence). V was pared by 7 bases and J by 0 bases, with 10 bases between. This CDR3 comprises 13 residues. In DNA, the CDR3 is TGTGCCAGCATGGACTACCTCTCCTACGAGCAGTACTTC. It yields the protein CASMDYLSYEQYF.

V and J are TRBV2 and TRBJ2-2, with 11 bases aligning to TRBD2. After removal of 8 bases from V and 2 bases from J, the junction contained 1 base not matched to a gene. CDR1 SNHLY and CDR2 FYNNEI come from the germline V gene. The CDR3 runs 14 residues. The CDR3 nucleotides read TGTGCCAGCGGACTAGCGGGTAACACCGGGGAGCTGTTTTTT. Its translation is CASGLAGNTGELFF.

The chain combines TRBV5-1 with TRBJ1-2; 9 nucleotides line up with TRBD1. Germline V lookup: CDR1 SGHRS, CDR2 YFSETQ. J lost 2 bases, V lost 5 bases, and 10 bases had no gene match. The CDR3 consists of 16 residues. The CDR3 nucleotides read TGCGCCAGCAGACATACACAGGGGGCCGGAAACTATGGCTACACCTTC. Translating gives CASRHTQGAGNYGYTF. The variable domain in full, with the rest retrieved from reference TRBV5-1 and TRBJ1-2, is KAGVTQTPRYLIKTRGQQVTLSCSPISGHRSVSWYQQTPGQGLQFLFEYFSETQRNKGNFPGRFSGRQFSNSRSEMNVSTLELGDSALYLCASRHTQGAGNYGYTFGSGTRLTVV.

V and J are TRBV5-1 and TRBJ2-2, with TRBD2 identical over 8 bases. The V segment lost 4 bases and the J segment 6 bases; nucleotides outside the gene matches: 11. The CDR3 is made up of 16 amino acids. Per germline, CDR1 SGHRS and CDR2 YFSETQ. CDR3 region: CASSPFLSGSAGELFF. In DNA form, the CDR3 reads TGCGCCAGCAGCCCCTTTTTGAGCGGGAGCGCCGGGGAGCTGTTTTTT. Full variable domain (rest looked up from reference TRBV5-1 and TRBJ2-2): KAGVTQTPRYLIKTRGQQVTLSCSPISGHRSVSWYQQTPGQGLQFLFEYFSETQRNKGNFPGRFSGRQFSNSRSEMNVSTLELGDSALYLCASSPFLSGSAGELFFGEGSRLTVL.

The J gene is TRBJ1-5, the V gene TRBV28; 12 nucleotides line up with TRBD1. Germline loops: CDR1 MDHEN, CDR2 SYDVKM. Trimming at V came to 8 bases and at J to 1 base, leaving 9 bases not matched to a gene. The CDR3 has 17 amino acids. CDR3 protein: CASGPGQGAISNQPQHF. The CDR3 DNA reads TGTGCCAGCGGTCCGGGACAGGGGGCGATAAGCAATCAGCCCCAGCATTTT.

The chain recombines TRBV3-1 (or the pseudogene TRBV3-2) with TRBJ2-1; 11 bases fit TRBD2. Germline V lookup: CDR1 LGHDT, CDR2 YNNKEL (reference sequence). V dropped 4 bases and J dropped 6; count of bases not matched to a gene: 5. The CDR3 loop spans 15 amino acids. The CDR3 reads CASSRTSGRPNEQFF. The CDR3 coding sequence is TGTGCCAGCAGCCGAACTAGCGGGAGACCCAATGAGCAGTTCTTC.

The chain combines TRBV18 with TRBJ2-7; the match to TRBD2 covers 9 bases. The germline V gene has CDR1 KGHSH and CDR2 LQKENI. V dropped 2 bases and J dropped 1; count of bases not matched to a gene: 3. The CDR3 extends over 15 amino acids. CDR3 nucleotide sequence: TGTGCCAGCTCACCAATAGCGGGAGAGTCCTACGAGCAGTACTTC. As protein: CASSPIAGESYEQYF.